This T cell receptor beta chain was documented in a study of blood T cell repertoires in COVID-19. Study information: The analysed material was cDNA or gDNA that came from T cells, B-cell-depleted T cells, or PBMCs.

J lost 1 base, V lost 4 bases, and 15 bases had no gene match. Germline CDR1 reads MGHRA; CDR2 reads YSYEKL. This CDR3 is built from 18 residues. Assay used: immunoSEQ multiplex PCR; TCRdb lists only in-frame clones, some missing. The repertoire includes some 150,000 clones, around 90% of them detected once, and roughly 1.4% sits in the top ten. This TCR was sampled from a woman in her sixties or seventies with acute or convalescent COVID-19. The chain couples TRBV4-1 to TRBJ1-2, with 7 nucleotides matching TRBD1. The sample taken for sequencing was peripheral blood. CDR3 nucleotides: TGCGCCAGCAGCCGAGTAAGTCCCCCGACAGGGCTTAACTATGGCTACACCTTC. Protein sequence: CASSRVSPPTGLNYGYTF.